This T cell receptor (beta chain) is from a study of T cell repertoires in cytomegalovirus infection. Study results and limitations: In two of eight donors, the top clonotype was HLA-C-restricted CMV-specific.

MiXCR, applied by TCRdb to the reads, yields one record per CDR3 protein. The data show 640,000 or so distinct CDR3 sequences, 30% to 35% seen once. A remark on this clonotype: Its antigen is not known.

This TCR was sampled from a human donor in good health (CMV status not recorded). Some clones in this sample may be carry-over from other donors' samples. This specimen consisted of cultured PBMCs, obtained from culture after CMV antigen stimulation.

CDR3 residues: CASSLGTKQYF. The DNA of the CDR3 is TGTGCCAGCAGTTTGGGTACGAAGCAGTACTTC. This sequence joins TRBV28 and TRBJ2-7; D is undetermined. Trimming took off 3 bases at V and 8 bases at J, with 8 bases between the two ends. The length of the CDR3 is 11 residues. The germline CDR1 and CDR2 sequences are MDHEN and SYDVKM.